Listed here is a single T cell receptor (beta chain). What it binds is not known. V lost 1 base and J lost 0, with 9 bases in between. Germline lookup yields CDR1 MDHEN and CDR2 SYDVKM. The CDR3 sequence is 16 residues long. Central memory, naive, regulatory and stem cell-like memory CD4+ cells were sorted by CD45RO/CCR7/CD25/CD127/CD95/CD27. This entry is derived from a study of beta chain features in type 1 diabetes. The study's findings and limits: Patients' naive, central memory and regulatory TCRB repertoires appeared more alike than those of healthy donors. TCRB CDR3s were moderately but significantly shorter in Type 1 diabetes patients in all four CD4+ subsets. VDJ junctions sequenced from type 1 diabetes patients showed fewer insertions and more deletions.

Sequenced material consisted of expressed TCRB transcripts (all of the isolated RNA was reverse transcribed). Produced via immunoSEQ multiplex PCR; TCRdb's table is partial and in-frame only. The table lists 900,000 or so clones, 17% of them singletons. The sequencing input was naive CD4+ T cells from blood. The TCR was taken from a woman between 18 and 30 years old in good health. The chain links TRBV28 to TRBJ2-2; TRBD2 might be the D (5 bases). The DNA of the CDR3 is TGTGCCAGCAGTTTATCTGAGGGCGCGAACACCGGGGAGCTGTTTTTT. Amino acid sequence: CASSLSEGANTGELFF.